This T cell receptor beta chain comes out of a study of blood T cells in healthy people across ages. Per the germline V gene, CDR1 is DFQATT and CDR2 is SNEGSKA (reference sequence). Trimming cost V 0 bases and J 14 bases; bases outside gene matches: 17. The CDR3 sequence is 15 residues long. Notes on this clonotype: Its antigen is not known.

Each sample yielded at least 6 million isolated PBMCs. Study results and caveats: The diversity estimates, figures obtained from one million T cells, were considered underestimates.

A J-beta primer mix and a sample-barcoded 5' primer were used in a second PCR of about 7 to 12 cycles. Each TCR beta cDNA got a 12-nucleotide random molecular identifier. Paired-end reads containing CDR3 totaled no fewer than 2.5 million for each sample. TCRdb analysed the 5' RACE reads with MiXCR anew, one entry per CDR3 protein. Of 700,000 to 900,000 distinct CDR3 sequences listed, roughly 50% are singletons. The sequence was obtained from an elderly man in good health. The chain joins TRBV20-1 to TRBJ2-3; 7 bases are a match to TRBD2. The specimen sequenced was blood. The CDR3 region is CSARDGRELSRYAYF. In DNA form, the CDR3 reads TGCAGTGCTAGAGATGGGCGGGAGTTGAGCAGATACGCGTATTTT.